Included here is one T cell receptor beta chain sequence, with context. Its antigen is currently unknown. This record belongs to a study of T cell responses to AZD1222 COVID-19 vaccine. The repertoire was sequenced with immunoSEQ multiplex PCR; TCRdb's copy has only in-frame clones and lacks some. Among tens of thousands of clones listed, around 85% were seen once. V gave up 0 bases and J gave up 6 bases, with 9 bases separating them. Per germline, CDR1 SGHTA and CDR2 FQGNSA. The CDR3 extends over 14 amino acids. Study-level points and caveats: There were mostly white British donors and more females than males, and clonal diversity was possibly underestimated. Just six AZD1222 recipients were seropositive at baseline. Elevations in Spike-specific TCR breadth and depth followed administration of two AZD1222 doses. Repertoire sampling was restricted to post-peak T cell response timepoints.

The V gene is TRBV7-2, the J gene TRBJ2-1; TRBD1 is a possible D gene (5 bases). Specimen: peripheral blood, collected on day 0 of AZD1222 vaccination. This TCR was recovered from an adult in good health. CDR3 protein: CASSLAWQGNEQFF. The CDR3 nucleotides are TGTGCCAGCAGCTTAGCGTGGCAGGGCAATGAGCAGTTCTTC.